The T cell receptor (beta chain) described here comes from a study of cytomegalovirus exposure and HLA in healthy donors. Primers: 60 Vbeta forward and 13 Jbeta reverse. This table comes from immunoSEQ multiplex PCR, and its TCRdb copy is limited to in-frame clones, with some not included. The sample lists 100,000 to 150,000 clones, about 74% occurring once. The CDR3 consists of 16 residues. Germline V gene sequence: CDR1 SGHRS, CDR2 YFSETQ. V shed 0 bases and J 10 bases; nucleotides not matched to a gene: 7. The rearrangement joins TRBV5-1 to TRBJ1-6; 10 nucleotides line up with TRBD1. The clonotype originates from a woman aged 45 to 65 in good health and CMV-seropositive. The sequenced material came from PBMCs. CDR3 bases: TGCGCCAGCAGCTTGGAATTCGGGACAGGGGCCTCACCCCTCCACTTT. Its translation: CASSLEFGTGASPLHF. The full variable domain, completed using reference TRBV5-1 and TRBJ1-6, is KAGVTQTPRYLIKTRGQQVTLSCSPISGHRSVSWYQQTPGQGLQFLFEYFSETQRNKGNFPGRFSGRQFSNSRSEMNVSTLELGDSALYLCASSLEFGTGASPLHFGNGTRLTVT.